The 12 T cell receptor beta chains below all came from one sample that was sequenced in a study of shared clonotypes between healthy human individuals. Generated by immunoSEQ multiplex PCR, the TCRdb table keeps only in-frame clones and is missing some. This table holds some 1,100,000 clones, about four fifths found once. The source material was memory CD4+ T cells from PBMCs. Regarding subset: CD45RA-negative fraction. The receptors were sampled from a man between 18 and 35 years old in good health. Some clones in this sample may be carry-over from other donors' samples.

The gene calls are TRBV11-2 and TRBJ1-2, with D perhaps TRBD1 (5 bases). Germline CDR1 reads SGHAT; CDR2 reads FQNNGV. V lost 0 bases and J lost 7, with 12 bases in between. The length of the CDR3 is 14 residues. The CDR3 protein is CASSLDRGARGYTF. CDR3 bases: TGTGCCAGCAGCTTAGATAGAGGGGCCCGTGGCTACACCTTC.

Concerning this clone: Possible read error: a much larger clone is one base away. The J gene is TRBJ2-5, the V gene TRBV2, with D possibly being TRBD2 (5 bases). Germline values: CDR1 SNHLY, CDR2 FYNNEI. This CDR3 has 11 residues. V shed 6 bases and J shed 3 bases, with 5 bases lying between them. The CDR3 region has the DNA TGTGCCAGCAGCGGGAAAGAGACCCAGTACTTC. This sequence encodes CASSGKETQYF. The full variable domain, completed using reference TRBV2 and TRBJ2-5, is EPEVTQTPSHQVTQMGQEVILRCVPISNHLYFYWYRQILGQKVEFLVSFYNNEISEKSEIFDDQFSVERPDGSNFTLKIRSTKLEDSAMYFCASSGKETQYFGPGTRLLVL.

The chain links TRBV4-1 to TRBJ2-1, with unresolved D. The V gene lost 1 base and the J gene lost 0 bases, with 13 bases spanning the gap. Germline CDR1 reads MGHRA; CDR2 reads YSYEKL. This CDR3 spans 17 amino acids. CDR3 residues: CASSQGATAPSYNEQFF. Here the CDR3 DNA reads TGCGCCAGCAGCCAAGGAGCAACCGCACCCTCCTACAATGAGCAGTTCTTC.

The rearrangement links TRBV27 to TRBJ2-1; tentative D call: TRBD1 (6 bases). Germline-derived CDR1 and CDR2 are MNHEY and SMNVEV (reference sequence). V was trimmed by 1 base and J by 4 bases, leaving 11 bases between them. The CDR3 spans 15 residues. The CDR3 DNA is TGTGCCAGCAGTTTATATAAGGGGGATTACAATGAGCAGTTCTTC. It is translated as CASSLYKGDYNEQFF.

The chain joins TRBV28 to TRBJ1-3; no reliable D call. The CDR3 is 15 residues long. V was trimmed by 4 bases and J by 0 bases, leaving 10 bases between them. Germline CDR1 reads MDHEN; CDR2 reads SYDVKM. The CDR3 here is CASSSPRYSGNTIYF. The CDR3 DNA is TGTGCCAGCAGTTCCCCGCGTTACTCTGGAAACACCATATATTTT.

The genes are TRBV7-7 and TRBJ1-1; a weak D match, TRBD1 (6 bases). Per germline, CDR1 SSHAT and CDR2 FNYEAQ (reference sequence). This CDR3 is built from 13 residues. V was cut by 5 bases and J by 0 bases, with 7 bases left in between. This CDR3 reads CASSNRVNTEAFF. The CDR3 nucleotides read TGTGCCAGCAGCAACAGGGTGAACACTGAAGCTTTCTTT.

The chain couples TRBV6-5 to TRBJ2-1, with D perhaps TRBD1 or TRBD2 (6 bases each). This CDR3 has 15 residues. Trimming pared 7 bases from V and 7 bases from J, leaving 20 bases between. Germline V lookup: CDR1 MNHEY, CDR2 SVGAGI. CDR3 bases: TGTGCCAGCACCGCCCGGGGGCATTTGGGGAATGAGCAGTTCTTC. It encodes CASTARGHLGNEQFF.

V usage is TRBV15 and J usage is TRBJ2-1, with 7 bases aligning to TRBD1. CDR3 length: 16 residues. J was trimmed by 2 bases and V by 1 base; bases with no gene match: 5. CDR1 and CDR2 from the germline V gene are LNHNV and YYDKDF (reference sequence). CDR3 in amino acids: CATSRGAGGTYNEQFF. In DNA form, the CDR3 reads TGTGCCACCAGCAGAGGGGCAGGGGGAACCTACAATGAGCAGTTCTTC.

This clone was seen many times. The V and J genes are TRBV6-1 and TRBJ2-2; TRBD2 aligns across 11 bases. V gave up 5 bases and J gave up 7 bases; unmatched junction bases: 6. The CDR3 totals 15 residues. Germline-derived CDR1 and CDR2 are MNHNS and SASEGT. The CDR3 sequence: CASSRGTSGYGELFF. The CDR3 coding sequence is TGTGCCAGCAGTCGAGGGACTAGCGGATACGGGGAGCTGTTTTTT.

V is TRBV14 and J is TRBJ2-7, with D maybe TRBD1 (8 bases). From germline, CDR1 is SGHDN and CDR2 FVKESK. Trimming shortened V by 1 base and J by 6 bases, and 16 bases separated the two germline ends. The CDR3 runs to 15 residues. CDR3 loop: CASSQGTGRGREQYF. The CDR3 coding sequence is TGTGCCAGCAGCCAAGGGACAGGGAGGGGTCGCGAGCAGTACTTC.

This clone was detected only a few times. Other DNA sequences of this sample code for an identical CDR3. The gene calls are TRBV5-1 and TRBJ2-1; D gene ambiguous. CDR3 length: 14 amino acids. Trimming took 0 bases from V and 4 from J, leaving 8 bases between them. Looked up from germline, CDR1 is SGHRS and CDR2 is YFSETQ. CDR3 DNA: TGCGCCAGCAGCTTGGACAGTTCGTACAATGAGCAGTTCTTC. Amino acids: CASSLDSSYNEQFF.

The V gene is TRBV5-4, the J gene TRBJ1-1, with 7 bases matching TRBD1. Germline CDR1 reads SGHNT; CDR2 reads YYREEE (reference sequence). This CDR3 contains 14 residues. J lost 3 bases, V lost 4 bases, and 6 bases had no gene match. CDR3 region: CASSKGQRDTEAFF. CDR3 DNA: TGTGCCAGCAGCAAGGGACAGCGGGACACTGAAGCTTTCTTT.